These T cell receptor beta chains were read from a single sample in a study of liver allograft versus peripheral blood T cells. TCRdb passed the reads through MiXCR, listing each CDR3 protein once. Of about 2,300 distinct CDR3 sequences listed, about 15% were seen once; the top ten hold roughly 14%. The receptors here all came from a human patient who had a liver transplant. The T cells may come from the graft donor. The CDR3 runs from the conserved cysteine through the conserved F or W. The D gene is left open where the match is weak. Only some rows state a clone size, as once, few, many or a class for expanded clones.

d_gene: .
v_gene: TRBV2
j_gene: TRBJ1-1
abundance: .
CDR3nt: TGTGCCAGCAGTTTGGGAGGGAACACTGAAGCTTTCTTT
CDR3aa: CASSLGGNTEAFF

d_gene: .
v_gene: TRBV12-3/TRBV12-4
j_gene: TRBJ1-5
abundance: medium-sized
CDR3nt: TGTGCCAGCAGACTCCCAGGGGTCAATCAGCCCCAGCATTTT
CDR3aa: CASRLPGVNQPQHF

d_gene: TRBD1
v_gene: TRBV11-2
j_gene: TRBJ1-3
abundance: medium-sized
CDR3nt: TGTGCCAGCAGCTTCCTACAGGGGGTCTCTGGAAACACCATATATTTT
CDR3aa: CASSFLQGVSGNTIYF

d_gene: TRBD1
v_gene: TRBV5-6
j_gene: TRBJ2-2
abundance: .
CDR3nt: TGTGCCAGCAGCCCAGACAGGGGGTACACCGGGGAGCTGTTTTTT
CDR3aa: CASSPDRGYTGELFF

d_gene: TRBD1
v_gene: TRBV24-1
j_gene: TRBJ1-2
abundance: medium-sized
CDR3nt: TGTGCCACCAGTACTCAAGGGACAGGGAAGGGTGGCTACACCTTC
CDR3aa: CATSTQGTGKGGYTF

d_gene: .
v_gene: TRBV6-6
j_gene: TRBJ1-5
abundance: few
CDR3nt: TGTGCCAGCAGTTACTCTGGGCGGAGGCAGCCCCAGCATTTT
CDR3aa: CASSYSGRRQPQHF

d_gene: TRBD2
v_gene: TRBV19
j_gene: TRBJ2-2
abundance: medium-sized
CDR3nt: TGTGCCAGTAGAGCTAGCGGGGGGGCTCGGACCGGGGAGCTGTTTTTT
CDR3aa: CASRASGGARTGELFF

d_gene: .
v_gene: TRBV11-2
j_gene: TRBJ1-1
abundance: few
CDR3nt: TGTGCCAGCAGCTTGTGGCAGCAGAACACTGAAGCTTTCTTT
CDR3aa: CASSLWQQNTEAFF

d_gene: .
v_gene: TRBV7-2
j_gene: TRBJ1-1
abundance: large
CDR3nt: TGTGCCAGCAGCTTAAGAGGGTGGGAGGGGAGCACTGAAGCTTTCTTT
CDR3aa: CASSLRGWEGSTEAFF

d_gene: .
v_gene: TRBV5-4
j_gene: TRBJ1-1
abundance: medium-sized
CDR3nt: TGTGCCAGCAGCCGGCCTCAGGGTGGAAGTACTGAAGCTTTCTTT
CDR3aa: CASSRPQGGSTEAFF

d_gene: .
v_gene: TRBV6-5
j_gene: TRBJ1-5
abundance: medium-sized
CDR3nt: TGTGCCAGCAGTTACTCGTTCGCTCAGCCCCAGCATTTT
CDR3aa: CASSYSFAQPQHF

d_gene: TRBD1
v_gene: TRBV7-9
j_gene: TRBJ1-1
abundance: .
CDR3nt: TGTGCCAGCAGCTCTCAGGGGGCCGTGAACACTGAAGCTTTCTTT
CDR3aa: CASSSQGAVNTEAFF

d_gene: .
v_gene: TRBV6-2/TRBV6-3
j_gene: TRBJ1-5
abundance: medium-sized
CDR3nt: TGTGCCAGCAGTTCCGGACAGCGGTCAGGAATAAGCAATCAGCCCCAGCATTTT
CDR3aa: CASSSGQRSGISNQPQHF

d_gene: TRBD2
v_gene: TRBV6-2/TRBV6-3
j_gene: TRBJ2-1
abundance: few
CDR3nt: TGTGCCAGCAGTTACTCTCCTAGGCTAGCGGGGGGGAGTGAGCAGTTCTTC
CDR3aa: CASSYSPRLAGGSEQFF

d_gene: .
v_gene: TRBV6-1
j_gene: TRBJ2-7
abundance: medium-sized
CDR3nt: TGTGCCAGCAGTGAAAAAAGGTTGCAGGGTTGGGCCTACGAGCAGTACTTC
CDR3aa: CASSEKRLQGWAYEQYF

d_gene: .
v_gene: TRBV27
j_gene: TRBJ1-1
abundance: medium-sized
CDR3nt: TGTGCCAGCAGTTTATTCGAAGACACTGAAGCTTTCTTT
CDR3aa: CASSLFEDTEAFF

d_gene: TRBD2
v_gene: TRBV12-3/TRBV12-4
j_gene: TRBJ2-4
abundance: .
CDR3nt: TGTGCCAGCACCACTTCCTCTAGCGGGGGGTCCGTGGCCAAAAACATTCAGTACTTC
CDR3aa: CASTTSSSGGSVAKNIQYF

d_gene: .
v_gene: TRBV12-3/TRBV12-4
j_gene: TRBJ1-1
abundance: medium-sized
CDR3nt: TGTGCCAGCACTCATCCCCTGGGCAGGGGGAACACTGAAGCTTTCTTT
CDR3aa: CASTHPLGRGNTEAFF

d_gene: TRBD1
v_gene: TRBV20-1
j_gene: TRBJ1-1
abundance: few
CDR3nt: TGCAGTGCTTCAGGACAGGGGAGCACTGAAGCTTTCTTT
CDR3aa: CSASGQGSTEAFF

d_gene: .
v_gene: TRBV19
j_gene: TRBJ1-2
abundance: medium-sized
CDR3nt: TGTGCCAGTAGTATCGACGGGGCAGGAAGCTACACCTTC
CDR3aa: CASSIDGAGSYTF

d_gene: .
v_gene: TRBV20-1
j_gene: TRBJ1-5
abundance: .
CDR3nt: TGCAGTGCTAAACAAGCCAATCAGCCCCAGCATTTT
CDR3aa: CSAKQANQPQHF

d_gene: TRBD1
v_gene: TRBV5-1
j_gene: TRBJ1-2
abundance: medium-sized
CDR3nt: TGCGCCAGCAGTGGGGGACAGGGGACCGATGGCTACACCTTC
CDR3aa: CASSGGQGTDGYTF

d_gene: .
v_gene: TRBV5-4
j_gene: TRBJ2-1
abundance: few
CDR3nt: TGTGCCAGCAGCTTGGACAGGAACAACAATGAGCAGTTCTTC
CDR3aa: CASSLDRNNNEQFF

d_gene: .
v_gene: TRBV7-2
j_gene: TRBJ1-1
abundance: medium-sized
CDR3nt: TGTGCCAGCAGCTTAGGTGGCCAGGGGAACACTGAAGCTTTCTTT
CDR3aa: CASSLGGQGNTEAFF

d_gene: TRBD1
v_gene: TRBV18
j_gene: TRBJ1-5
abundance: medium-sized
CDR3nt: TGTGCCAGCTCACCGTTACCCGGGACAGCCTTTAGCAATCAGCCCCAGCATTTT
CDR3aa: CASSPLPGTAFSNQPQHF

d_gene: .
v_gene: TRBV6-1
j_gene: TRBJ1-2
abundance: medium-sized
CDR3nt: TGTGCCAGCAGTGACCTAAAGGACAGACCTCCCTATGGCTACACCTTC
CDR3aa: CASSDLKDRPPYGYTF

d_gene: .
v_gene: TRBV29-1
j_gene: TRBJ1-1
abundance: large
CDR3nt: TGCAGCGTTGAGGTTCCTTGGCCCACTGAAGCTTTCTTT
CDR3aa: CSVEVPWPTEAFF

d_gene: .
v_gene: TRBV6-5
j_gene: TRBJ1-2
abundance: .
CDR3nt: TGTGCCAGCAGTCGGACGGTCGGCTCGGGGGGGAACTACTATGGCTACACCTTC
CDR3aa: CASSRTVGSGGNYYGYTF

d_gene: TRBD1
v_gene: TRBV6-5
j_gene: TRBJ1-2
abundance: .
CDR3nt: TGTGCCAGCAGTTACGGACAGGGGAGTAACACCTTC
CDR3aa: CASSYGQGSNTF

d_gene: .
v_gene: TRBV12-3/TRBV12-4
j_gene: TRBJ1-5
abundance: few
CDR3nt: TGTGCCAGCAGTTTAGTGCCGGGTGGGGCCCAGCATTTT
CDR3aa: CASSLVPGGAQHF

d_gene: .
v_gene: TRBV12-3/TRBV12-4
j_gene: TRBJ1-3
abundance: .
CDR3nt: TGTGCCAGCAGCCACCCTGGAAACACCATATATTTT
CDR3aa: CASSHPGNTIYF

d_gene: .
v_gene: TRBV20-1
j_gene: TRBJ1-2
abundance: .
CDR3nt: TGCAGTGCTCCTTCTACGGGGGAGGGGGATGGCTACACCTTC
CDR3aa: CSAPSTGEGDGYTF